Listed below are T cell receptor beta chains from one sample, sequenced in a study of T-cell memory formation after mild COVID-19. TCRdb passed the 5' RACE reads through MiXCR, listing each CDR3 protein once. Here the sample spans under 200,000 distinct CDR3 sequences, roughly 13% being singletons. Specimen: PBMCs or a T cell subset sorted from them (not recorded which). The receptors were gathered from a man aged 18 to 35 who had mild COVID-19 (a few samples of this study predate the infection). Cell type and time point are not known. CDR3s include the opening cysteine and the closing phenylalanine or tryptophan. The order of the fields is V gene, J gene, D gene, CDR3 length, clone size, CDR3 protein, CDR3 DNA. The D gene is left open where the match is weak. Clone size appears in some rows only: once, few, many, or a class for an expanded clone.

>TRBV5-1|TRBJ2-1|TRBD1|14|few
CASSLEGQYNEQFF
TGCGCCAGCAGCTTGGAGGGACAGTACAATGAGCAGTTCTTC
>TRBV9|TRBJ1-2|TRBD1|14|few
CASSVQAGGYGYTF
TGTGCCAGCAGCGTCCAAGCAGGGGGCTATGGCTACACCTTC
>TRBV4-3|TRBJ1-2|-|13|few
CASSQVGPYGYTF
TGCGCCAGCAGCCAAGTAGGCCCCTATGGCTACACCTTC
>TRBV7-2|TRBJ1-1|TRBD1|14|many
CASSLLQGATEAFF
TGTGCCAGCAGCTTATTACAGGGGGCAACTGAAGCTTTCTTT
>TRBV5-1|TRBJ2-3|-|13|-
CASSRGTTDTQYF
TGCGCCAGCAGCAGGGGGACCACAGATACGCAGTATTTT
>TRBV9|TRBJ1-2|-|15|few
CASSVAGSGNYGYTF
TGTGCCAGCAGCGTAGCCGGAAGCGGGAACTATGGCTACACCTTC
>TRBV12-3/TRBV12-4|TRBJ1-4|-|16|few
CASSPDRVATNEKLFF
TGTGCCAGCAGCCCTGACAGAGTTGCAACTAATGAAAAACTGTTTTTT
>TRBV3-1|TRBJ2-3|-|16|few
CASSQGFGSRTDTQYF
TGTGCCAGCAGCCAAGGATTCGGGTCCCGCACAGATACGCAGTATTTT
>TRBV28|TRBJ2-1|TRBD2|17|-
CASSPLERGGTYNEQFF
TGTGCCAGCAGCCCACTCGAGCGGGGGGGCACCTACAATGAGCAGTTCTTC
>TRBV10-2|TRBJ2-3|-|14|many
CASGSSYRTDTQYF
TGCGCCAGCGGCTCCTCCTATAGAACAGATACGCAGTATTTT
>TRBV20-1|TRBJ1-3|TRBD1|15|-
CSASTGAISGNTIYF
TGCAGTGCTTCCACAGGGGCCATCTCTGGAAACACCATATATTTT
>TRBV4-2|TRBJ1-5|-|15|few
CASSQDSTANQPQHF
TGTGCCAGCAGCCAAGATTCTACAGCTAATCAGCCCCAGCATTTT
>TRBV7-2|TRBJ2-5|-|14|few
CASSLVRDLGTQYF
TGTGCCAGCAGCTTAGTTCGGGACCTCGGGACCCAGTACTTC
>TRBV24-1|TRBJ2-5|-|10|-
CATSRRNQYF
TGTGCCACCAGTCGCCGAAACCAGTACTTC
>TRBV7-2|TRBJ2-1|TRBD2|14|few
CASSSVTGGREQFF
TGTGCCAGCAGCTCCGTAACGGGGGGAAGGGAGCAGTTCTTC
>TRBV12-3/TRBV12-4|TRBJ2-3|TRBD2|15|-
CASSAGLAGTDTQYF
TGTGCCAGCAGCGCGGGACTAGCGGGGACAGATACGCAGTATTTT
>TRBV4-1|TRBJ1-1|TRBD1|15|-
CASSPTGTGTTEAFF
TGCGCCAGCAGCCCAACGGGGACAGGGACCACTGAAGCTTTCTTT
>TRBV11-2|TRBJ2-1|-|16|few
CASSLVRGGPFGEQFF
TGTGCCAGCAGCTTAGTCCGAGGGGGGCCTTTCGGGGAGCAGTTCTTC
>TRBV12-3/TRBV12-4|TRBJ2-2|-|13|few
CASRPENTGELFF
TGTGCCAGCAGACCCGAAAACACCGGGGAGCTGTTTTTT
>TRBV6-5|TRBJ2-5|TRBD2|16|-
CASSQGLSGGRETQYF
TGTGCCAGCAGCCAGGGCCTTAGCGGGGGGAGGGAGACCCAGTACTTC
>TRBV12-3/TRBV12-4|TRBJ2-2|-|11|many
CASRQTGELFF
TGTGCCAGCAGGCAGACCGGGGAGCTGTTTTTT
>TRBV7-3|TRBJ2-2|-|13|-
CASSSGRPGELFF
TGTGCCAGCAGCTCCGGACGGCCCGGGGAGCTGTTTTTT
>TRBV4-2|TRBJ2-7|TRBD2|16|few
CASSHASGGITYEQYF
TGTGCCAGCAGCCATGCTAGCGGGGGGATTACCTACGAGCAGTACTTC
>TRBV18|TRBJ2-5|TRBD1|15|-
CASSQQTGRGETQYF
TGTGCCAGCTCTCAACAGACAGGGCGAGGAGAGACCCAGTACTTC
>TRBV6-6|TRBJ2-7|TRBD1|17|few
CASRINLGQGRTYEQYF
TGTGCCAGCAGAATCAACCTAGGACAGGGGCGGACCTACGAGCAGTACTTC
>TRBV4-2|TRBJ2-1|-|16|-
CASSQDMPGTIHEQFF
TGTGCCAGCAGCCAAGATATGCCGGGCACAATACACGAGCAGTTCTTC
>TRBV7-9|TRBJ2-3|-|13|-
CANSQSSTDTQYF
TGTGCCAACAGCCAATCTAGCACAGATACGCAGTATTTT
>TRBV29-1|TRBJ2-5|TRBD1|14|many
CSVEGQGAQETQYF
TGCAGCGTTGAAGGACAGGGGGCCCAAGAGACCCAGTACTTC
>TRBV6-2/TRBV6-3|TRBJ1-1|-|17|few
CASSSERGSLGNPEAFF
TGTGCCAGCAGTTCCGAAAGGGGTTCTTTGGGGAACCCTGAAGCTTTCTTT
>TRBV4-2|TRBJ2-7|TRBD1|15|-
CASSQEGTGYYEQYF
TGTGCCAGCAGCCAAGAAGGGACAGGGTACTACGAGCAGTACTTC
>TRBV9|TRBJ2-5|TRBD2|16|many
CASSVASGDYQETQYF
TGTGCCAGCAGCGTAGCTAGCGGGGATTACCAAGAGACCCAGTACTTC
>TRBV9|TRBJ2-3|-|12|few
CASSVDEDTQYF
TGTGCCAGCAGCGTAGATGAGGATACGCAGTATTTT